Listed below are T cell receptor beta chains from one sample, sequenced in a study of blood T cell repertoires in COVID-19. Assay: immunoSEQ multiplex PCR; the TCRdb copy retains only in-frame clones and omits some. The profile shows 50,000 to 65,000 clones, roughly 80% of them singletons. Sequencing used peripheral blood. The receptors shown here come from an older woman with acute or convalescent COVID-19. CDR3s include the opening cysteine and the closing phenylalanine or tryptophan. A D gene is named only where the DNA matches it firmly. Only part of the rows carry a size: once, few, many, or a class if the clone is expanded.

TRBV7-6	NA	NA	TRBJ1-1	TGTGCCAGCAGCTTTCGACCAGACACCGAAGCTTTCTTT	CASSFRPDTEAFF
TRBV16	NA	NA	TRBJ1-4	TGTGCCAGCAGCCAATCTACAGCAACTAATGAAAAACTGTTTTTT	CASSQSTATNEKLFF
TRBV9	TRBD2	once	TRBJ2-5	TGTGCCAGCAGCATATTTAGCGGGGACGAGACCCAGTACTTC	CASSIFSGDETQYF
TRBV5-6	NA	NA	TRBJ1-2	TGTGCCAGCACCTTACTTCGGGGCTATGGCTACACCTTC	CASTLLRGYGYTF
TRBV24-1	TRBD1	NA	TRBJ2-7	TGTGCCACCGGACAGGCGAGCTCCTACGAGCAGTACTTC	CATGQASSYEQYF
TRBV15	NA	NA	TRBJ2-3	TGTGCCACCAGCAGAGAAACAGGAGTTAAAGATACGCAGTATTTT	CATSRETGVKDTQYF
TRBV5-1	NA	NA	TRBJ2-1	TGCGCCAGCAGCTCCTCTAGCGCACCCACTGACAATGAGCAGTTCTTC	CASSSSSAPTDNEQFF
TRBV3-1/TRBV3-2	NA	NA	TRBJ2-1	TGTGCCAGCAGTTCCATAGCGGCCCTAGGGTATGAGCAGTTCTTC	CASSSIAALGYEQFF
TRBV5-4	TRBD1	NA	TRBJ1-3	TGTGCCAGCAGCTGGGACAGCTCTGGAAACACCATATATTTT	CASSWDSSGNTIYF
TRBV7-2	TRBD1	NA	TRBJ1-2	TGTGCCAGCAGCTTTTCTCCGACAGGGGAGGGTGGAGGCTACACCTTC	CASSFSPTGEGGGYTF
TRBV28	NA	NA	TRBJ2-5	TGTGCCAGCAATGGGACACCTGAAGAGACCCAGTACTTC	CASNGTPEETQYF
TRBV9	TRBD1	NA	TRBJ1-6	TGTGCCAGCAGCGTATTCCAGGGGGATAATTCACCCCTCCACTTT	CASSVFQGDNSPLHF
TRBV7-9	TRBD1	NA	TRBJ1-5	TGTGCCAGCAGCTCGGACAGGGGATCCAATCAGCCCCAGCATTTT	CASSSDRGSNQPQHF
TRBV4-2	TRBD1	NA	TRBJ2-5	TGTGCCAGCAGCCGAGTACTTACCAGGGGGTCTGGGGAGACCCAGTACTTC	CASSRVLTRGSGETQYF
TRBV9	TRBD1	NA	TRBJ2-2	TGTGCCAGCACGAGGGACAGGGCAAACACCGGGGAGCTGTTTTTT	CASTRDRANTGELFF
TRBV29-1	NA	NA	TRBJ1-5	TGCAGCGTTGAAATAGCTAGCAATCAGCCCCAGCATTTT	CSVEIASNQPQHF
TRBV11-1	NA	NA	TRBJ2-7	TGTGCCAGCAGCCGGCTGGGACAAACCTACGAGCAGTACTTC	CASSRLGQTYEQYF
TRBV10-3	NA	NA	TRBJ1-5	TGTGCCATCTATCAGCGCGGGGACCCTAGCTTAAATCAGCCCCAGCATTTT	CAIYQRGDPSLNQPQHF
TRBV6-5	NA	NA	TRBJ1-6	TGTGCCAGCACTTCAGGGTATTCACCCCTCCACTTT	CASTSGYSPLHF
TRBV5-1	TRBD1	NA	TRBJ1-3	TGCGCCAGCAGCTCGGGGTACGGGACAGGGGGAAACACCATATATTTT	CASSSGYGTGGNTIYF
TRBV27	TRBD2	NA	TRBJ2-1	TGTGCCAGCAGTATCCCCGGGACTACACTAGAGCAGTTCTTC	CASSIPGTTLEQFF
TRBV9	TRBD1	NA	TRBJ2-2	TGTGCCAGCAGCCCGGGACAGGGTCCCGGGGAGCTGTTTTTT	CASSPGQGPGELFF
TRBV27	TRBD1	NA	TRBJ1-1	TGTGCCAGCAGTCTACGAGGGGGCGGATACACTGAAGCTTTCTTT	CASSLRGGGYTEAFF
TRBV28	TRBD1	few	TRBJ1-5	TGTGCCAGCACGGGGCAGGGGGGAGGCAATCAGCCCCAGCATTTT	CASTGQGGGNQPQHF
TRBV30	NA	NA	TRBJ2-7	TGTGCCTGGATGACCCCCCCGGGACTCATACGGATGGAGCAGTACTTC	CAWMTPPGLIRMEQYF
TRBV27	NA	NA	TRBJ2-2	TGTGCCAGCAGTTTACGCGGACAGAACACCGGGGAGCTGTTTTTT	CASSLRGQNTGELFF
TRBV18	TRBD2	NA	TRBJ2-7	TGTGCCAGCTCACCAAGCTCGCTAGCGGGTTACGAGCAGTACTTC	CASSPSSLAGYEQYF
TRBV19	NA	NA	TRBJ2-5	TGTGCCAGTAGTAACGACGGGTCAAGGACCCAGTACTTC	CASSNDGSRTQYF
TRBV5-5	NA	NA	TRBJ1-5	TGTGCCAGCAGCTTGGCGGGGAGAGGGCAGCCCCAGCATTTT	CASSLAGRGQPQHF
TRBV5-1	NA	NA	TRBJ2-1	TGCGCCAGCAGCTTGGTGGGAGGGGGCTCCTACAATGAGCAGTTCTTC	CASSLVGGGSYNEQFF
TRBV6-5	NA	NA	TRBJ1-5	TGTGCCAGCATCCGGGACATTAGTAGCAATCAGCCCCAGCATTTT	CASIRDISSNQPQHF
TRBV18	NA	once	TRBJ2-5	TGTGCCAGCTCACCCCCTGACAGGAGGGAGACCCAGTACTTC	CASSPPDRRETQYF
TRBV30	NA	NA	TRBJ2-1	TGTGCCTGGAGTAAGCCTTTAGTTGGGTTCTTC	CAWSKPLVGFF
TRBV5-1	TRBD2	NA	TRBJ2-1	TGCGCCAGCAGCTTGGTAACTAGCGGGAGGAATGAGCAGTTCTTC	CASSLVTSGRNEQFF
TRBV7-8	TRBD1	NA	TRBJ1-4	TGTGCCAGCAGCTCGGGACAGGGTGGTGAAAAACTGTTTTTT	CASSSGQGGEKLFF
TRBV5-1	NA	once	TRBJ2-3	TGCGCCAGCACCCCGAGCAGGGGAGAAGATACGCAGTATTTT	CASTPSRGEDTQYF
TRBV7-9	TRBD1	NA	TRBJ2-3	TGTGCCAGCAGCACACAGGGGACCGGGATGACAGATACGCAGTATTTT	CASSTQGTGMTDTQYF
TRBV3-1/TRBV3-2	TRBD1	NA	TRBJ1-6	TGTGCCAGCAGCCAACGGACAGGTTTTTCACCCCTCCACTTT	CASSQRTGFSPLHF
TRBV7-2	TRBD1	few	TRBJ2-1	TGTGCCAGCAGCCAAACCTCGGGACAGGGGAATGAGCAGTTCTTC	CASSQTSGQGNEQFF
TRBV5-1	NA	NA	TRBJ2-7	TGCGCCAGCAGCCGAACCGGGACATCTGTCTCCTACGAGCAGTACTTC	CASSRTGTSVSYEQYF
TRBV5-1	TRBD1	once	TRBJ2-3	TGCGCCAGCAGCCCAGGTGGGACAGGGCCCTCAGATACGCAGTATTTT	CASSPGGTGPSDTQYF
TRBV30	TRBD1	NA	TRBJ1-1	TGTGCCTGGAGTTCTTGGGGGACAGGGGTCAACACTGAAGCTTTCTTT	CAWSSWGTGVNTEAFF
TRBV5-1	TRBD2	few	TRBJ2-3	TGCGCCAGCAGCTTGACTGAGGCGGGAGCGAGCACAGATACGCAGTATTTT	CASSLTEAGASTDTQYF
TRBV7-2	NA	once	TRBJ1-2	TGTGCCAGCAGCTTAGGGGACACAACTTCTAACTATGGCTACACCTTC	CASSLGDTTSNYGYTF
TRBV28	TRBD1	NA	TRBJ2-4	TGTGCCAGCAGTTTCCGGCCGGGACAGTTAGCCAAAAACATTCAGTACTTC	CASSFRPGQLAKNIQYF
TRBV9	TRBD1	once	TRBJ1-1	TGTGCCAGCAGCAAGAGACAGGGGAACACTGAAGCTTTCTTT	CASSKRQGNTEAFF
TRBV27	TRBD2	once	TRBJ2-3	TGTGCCAGCAGTTGGGGAACTAGCGGGCTTACAGATACGCAGTATTTT	CASSWGTSGLTDTQYF
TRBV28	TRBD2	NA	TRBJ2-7	TGTGCCAGCAGTCTCCAAGCGGGGGGTACCTACGAGCAGTACTTC	CASSLQAGGTYEQYF
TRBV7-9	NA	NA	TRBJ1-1	TGTGCCAGCAGCTTCCTCCAGGGGCAGAACACTGAAGCTTTCTTT	CASSFLQGQNTEAFF
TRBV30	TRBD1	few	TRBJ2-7	TGTGCCTGGACTACAGGGGGCTACGAGCAGTACTTC	CAWTTGGYEQYF